The next 30 T cell receptor beta chains were all read from a single sample in a study of cytomegalovirus exposure and HLA in healthy donors. This PCR relied on a set of 60 Vbeta primers and 13 Jbeta primers. Only in-frame clones appear in the TCRdb table, and some are missing; sequencing was by immunoSEQ multiplex PCR. The data show about 190,000 clones, with 70% to 80% seen just once and approximately 14% held by the top ten. The sample comprised PBMCs. These TCRs come from a woman in her twenties or thirties in good health and CMV-seropositive.

This chain uses TRBV18 with TRBJ2-7; D is undetermined. The V gene's germline CDR1 is KGHSH and CDR2 LQKENI. Trimming cost V 6 bases and J 0 bases, with 9 bases left between them. The CDR3 runs to 13 residues. This chain's CDR3 is CASSLSFSYEQYF. The CDR3 DNA reads TGTGCCAGCTCCCTGTCCTTCTCCTACGAGCAGTACTTC. The entire variable domain, with the rest obtained from reference TRBV18 and TRBJ2-7, is as follows: NAGVMQNPRHLVRRRGQEARLRCSPMKGHSHVYWYRQLPEEGLKFMVYLQKENIIDESGMPKERFSAEFPKEGPSILRIQQVVRGDSAAYFCASSLSFSYEQYFGPGTRLTVT.

This chain uses TRBV11-3 with TRBJ2-3; TRBD2 matches 7 bases. The CDR3 loop spans 16 amino acids. CDR1 is SGHNT, CDR2 YENEEA, per germline. Trimming removed 4 bases from V and 11 bases from J; junction bases left unmatched: 18. For the CDR3, the DNA is TGTGCCAGCAGCTCGCGCCGAGAGCGGGAACCATTGAAGCAGTATTTT. It codes for CASSSRREREPLKQYF.

The chain carries TRBV7-2 and TRBJ2-1; D may be TRBD2 (6 bases). The CDR3 sequence is 15 residues long. Germline CDR1 SGHTA, CDR2 FQGNSA. Trimming removed 4 bases at V and 4 bases at J, with 14 bases between. CDR3 in amino acids: CASSYLAGGYNEQFF. CDR3 DNA sequence: TGTGCCAGCAGCTACTTAGCTGGAGGGTACAATGAGCAGTTCTTC.

The chain is built from TRBV19 and TRBJ2-2; 7 nucleotides align to TRBD1. V was clipped by 4 bases and J by 3 bases; unmatched bases: 14. From germline, CDR1 is LNHDA and CDR2 SQIVND (reference sequence). The CDR3 has 18 residues. The CDR3 nucleotides are TGTGCCAGTAGTAATAGGTATTCAGGGGGAGTTCACACCGGGGAGCTGTTTTTT. Protein: CASSNRYSGGVHTGELFF.

DNA of the CDR3: TGTGCCAGCAGTTCGGGCGGGGGCATGAACACTGAAGCTTTCTTT. Translating gives CASSSGGGMNTEAFF. V usage is TRBV28 and J usage is TRBJ1-1; TRBD1 might be the D (6 bases). V was pared by 4 bases and J by 0 bases, with 12 bases between. The CDR3 spans 15 residues. Germline assignment: CDR1 MDHEN and CDR2 SYDVKM. Variable domain in full (rest from reference TRBV28 and TRBJ1-1): DVKVTQSSRYLVKRTGEKVFLECVQDMDHENMFWYRQDPGLGLRLIYFSYDVKMKEKGDIPEGYSVSREKKERFSLILESASTNQTSMYLCASSSGGGMNTEAFFGQGTRLTVV.

As regards this clone: Sequence at one end of the junction differs from germline and may be a read error. V gene TRBV5-1 combines with J gene TRBJ2-3, with D possibly matching TRBD1 (5 bases). This CDR3 is 14 amino acids long. Germline V gene data show CDR1 as SGHRS and CDR2 as YFSETQ. The CDR3 sequence: CASSLGHRTGTQYF. CDR3 nucleotides: TGCGCCAGCAGCCTTGGACACCGCACAGGTACGCAGTATTTT.

This chain connects TRBV7-2 to TRBJ1-4, with D possibly TRBD1 on 6 matching bases. Trimming took off 1 base at V and 7 bases at J, with 10 bases between the two ends. The CDR3 length is 14 residues. CDR1 is SGHTA, CDR2 FQGNSA, per germline. The CDR3 sequence is CASSLGDTGEKLFF. In nucleotides, the CDR3 is TGTGCCAGCAGCTTAGGGGACACAGGTGAAAAACTGTTTTTT.

The chain combines TRBV25-1 with TRBJ1-5, with D possibly TRBD1 on 5 matching bases. This CDR3 region has 15 residues. Trimming took 1 base from V and 2 from J, leaving 9 bases between them. Germline V gives CDR1 MGHDK, CDR2 SYGVNS. CDR3 region: CASSELGGGNQPQHF. The DNA of the CDR3 is TGTGCCAGCAGTGAATTGGGAGGGGGCAATCAGCCCCAGCATTTT.

The chain couples TRBV4-2 to TRBJ2-6; D is possibly TRBD1 (5 bases). CDR3 length: 16 residues. Germline V gives CDR1 LGHNA, CDR2 YNFKEQ. V was shortened by 0 bases and J by 0 bases, with 6 bases between the two germline ends. This CDR3 is CASSQDRGSGANVLTF. For the CDR3, the DNA is TGTGCCAGCAGCCAAGATAGGGGCTCTGGGGCCAACGTCCTGACTTTC.

The rearrangement uses TRBV6-4 and TRBJ2-3; weak D call: TRBD2 (6 bases). Germline CDR1 is MRHNA and CDR2 is SNTAGT. The CDR3 is made up of 13 amino acids. V was cut by 0 bases and J by 10 bases, with 11 bases left in between. The CDR3 protein is CASSDSPGLAQYF. The CDR3, as DNA: TGTGCCAGCAGTGACTCACCGGGACTGGCGCAGTATTTT.

This chain connects TRBV7-5 to TRBJ2-5; TRBD1 is the table's D call and was not checked against the DNA. TRBV7-5 counts as a pseudogene. The CDR3 totals 14 residues. The CDR3 region is CARSGTGTSETQYF. The CDR3 DNA follows: TGTGCCAGAAGCGGGACAGGGACATCGGAGACCCAGTACTTC.

This chain links TRBV9 with TRBJ2-1; 10 bases match TRBD2. This CDR3 contains 15 residues. CDR1 and CDR2 (germline): SGDLS, YYNGEE. Trimming cost V 0 bases and J 8 bases; bases outside gene matches: 5. Here the CDR3 reads CASSVVSGRVDEQFF. CDR3 sequence (DNA): TGTGCCAGCAGCGTAGTGAGCGGGAGGGTAGATGAGCAGTTCTTC.

This clone was picked up one time. V and J are TRBV4-1 and TRBJ1-1; D is possibly TRBD1 (5 bases). Trimming shortened V by 4 bases and J by 5 bases, and 17 bases separated the two germline ends. This CDR3 is built from 15 residues. Germline CDR1 is MGHRA and CDR2 is YSYEKL. DNA of the CDR3: TGCGCCAGCAGCCCGGGTCCTTTGGCAGGGACTGAAGCTTTCTTT. Residues: CASSPGPLAGTEAFF.

This chain joins TRBV7-8 and TRBJ2-3; 10 bases line up with TRBD2. J gave up 5 bases and V 4 bases, and 6 bases lay outside the gene matches. This CDR3 contains 15 residues. Germline V CDR1 and CDR2: SGHVS, FQNEAQ. CDR3 DNA: TGTGCCAGCAGCTCTAGCGGGAGCTGGGTAGATACGCAGTATTTT. This encodes CASSSSGSWVDTQYF.

Written as DNA, the CDR3 is TGTGCCAGCACAGGAAAATCTTATACCACTGAAGCTTTCTTT. This sequence encodes CASTGKSYTTEAFF. The gene calls are TRBV2 and TRBJ1-1; D not resolved. Trimming pared 7 bases from V and 4 bases from J, leaving 16 bases between. Germline V gene sequence: CDR1 SNHLY, CDR2 FYNNEI. The CDR3 is 14 amino acids.

This rearrangement joins TRBV27 to TRBJ2-1; 13 positions match TRBD2. The CDR3 totals 14 residues. V dropped 7 bases and J dropped 9; count of bases not matched to a gene: 6. Per the germline V gene, CDR1 is MNHEY and CDR2 is SMNVEV (reference sequence). The CDR3 DNA is TGTGCCAGCATACTAGCGGGGGGGTCGGGTGAGCAGTTCTTC. Its translation: CASILAGGSGEQFF.

The CDR3, as DNA: TGTGCCAGCAGCGTAGCTAAGTTCGGGGAGCTGTTTTTT. Amino acid sequence: CASSVAKFGELFF. This chain links TRBV9 with TRBJ2-2; D gene uncertain. Per the germline V gene, CDR1 is SGDLS and CDR2 is YYNGEE. V dropped 0 bases and J dropped 7 bases, with 7 bases sitting between them. CDR3 length: 13 amino acids.

This clone has only a few counts. The chain links TRBV5-6 to TRBJ2-7; D is perhaps TRBD1 (6 bases). The CDR3 covers 14 residues. V lost 0 bases and J lost 1, with 8 bases in between. Germline-derived CDR1 and CDR2 are SGHDT and YYEEEE. Here the CDR3 DNA reads TGTGCCAGCAGCTTGGGAGGACAGTCCTACGAGCAGTACTTC. Its protein is CASSLGGQSYEQYF.

As to this clone: An end of the junction differs from the germline gene, which may be a read error. This chain uses TRBV7-9 with TRBJ2-3; 12 bases map to TRBD2. CDR1 and CDR2 from the germline V gene are SEHNR and FQNEAQ (reference sequence). The CDR3 length is 15 residues. The CDR3 region is CSSSPTSGRSDTQYF. CDR3 in DNA: TGTTCCAGCAGCCCGACTAGCGGGAGATCAGATACGCAGTATTTT.

The chain is built from TRBV11-2 and TRBJ2-7, with a tentative D call TRBD2 (6 bases). The CDR3 is 13 amino acids. V dropped 5 bases and J dropped 7 bases, with 15 bases sitting between them. CDR1 and CDR2 from the germline V gene are SGHAT and FQNNGV. The CDR3 DNA follows: TGTGCCAGCAGCCTGAGACTAGAATGGGAGCAGTACTTC. Encoded protein: CASSLRLEWEQYF.

The chain uses TRBV5-6 and TRBJ2-7; possibly TRBD2 for D (7 bases). Germline loops: CDR1 SGHDT, CDR2 YYEEEE. Trimming cost V 6 bases and J 3 bases, with 19 bases left between them. The CDR3 extends over 15 amino acids. CDR3 in amino acids: CASTISGDTNYEQYF. The DNA of the CDR3 is TGTGCCAGCACCATCAGCGGGGACACTAACTACGAGCAGTACTTC.

The J gene is TRBJ1-1, the V gene TRBV7-3, with 8 bases lining up with TRBD1. The CDR3 runs to 13 residues. V trimming: 5 bases; J trimming: 4 bases; junction bases outside the gene matches: 3. Germline-derived CDR1 and CDR2 are SGHTA and FQGTGA. The CDR3 sequence: CASSPGQGTEAFF. The CDR3 DNA sequence: TGTGCCAGCAGCCCTGGACAGGGCACTGAAGCTTTCTTT.

The rearrangement joins TRBV13 to TRBJ2-7, with TRBD1 matching over 10 bases. V shed 5 bases, J shed 0 bases, and the junction held 10 bases outside the gene matches. CDR3 length equals 17 residues. Germline-derived CDR1 and CDR2 are PRHDT and FYEKMQ (reference sequence). The DNA for the CDR3 is TGTGCCAGCAGCCAACAGACAGGGGGCCCTAGCTCCTACGAGCAGTACTTC. It is translated as CASSQQTGGPSSYEQYF.

CDR3 loop: CASSQGRMGEQYF. The CDR3 DNA is TGCGCCAGCAGCCAAGGGCGAATGGGCGAGCAGTACTTC. The J gene is TRBJ2-5, the V gene TRBV4-1, with D unresolved. The DNA end lines up better with TRBJ2-7; the J call may be wrong. CDR1 and CDR2 from the germline V gene are MGHRA and YSYEKL. The CDR3 consists of 13 residues.

This clone was detected only a few times. V gene TRBV5-6 combines with J gene TRBJ2-7; TRBD2 matches at 7 bases. This CDR3 comprises 16 residues. Germline CDR1 reads SGHDT; CDR2 reads YYEEEE. With V trimmed by 3 bases and J by 5 bases, 14 bases remained unmatched. The CDR3: CASSWGLREGLNEQYF. As DNA, the CDR3 is TGTGCCAGCAGCTGGGGTTTAAGGGAGGGCCTGAACGAGCAGTACTTC.

The rearrangement links TRBV7-9 to TRBJ2-7, with 9 nucleotides matching TRBD1. The CDR3 totals 13 residues. After removal of 2 bases from V and 6 bases from J, the junction contained 2 bases not matched to a gene. The germline CDR1 and CDR2 sequences are SEHNR and FQNEAQ (reference sequence). The CDR3 sequence: CASSLRTGVEQYF. The CDR3 DNA sequence: TGTGCCAGCAGCTTAAGGACAGGGGTCGAGCAGTACTTC. The full variable domain, rest sourced from reference TRBV7-9 and TRBJ2-7, is DTGVSQNPRHKITKRGQNVTFRCDPISEHNRLYWYRQTLGQGPEFLTYFQNEAQLEKSRLLSDRFSAERPKGSFSTLEIQRTEQGDSAMYLCASSLRTGVEQYFGPGTRLTVT.

This clone was seen only a few times. V usage is TRBV18 and J usage is TRBJ2-2, with D maybe TRBD2 (6 bases). CDR1 is KGHSH and CDR2 is LQKENI in the germline V gene. This CDR3 comprises 17 residues. V was cut by 3 bases and J by 5 bases, with 19 bases left in between. CDR3 sequence: CASSPIGTSYQTGELFF. The CDR3 DNA is TGTGCCAGCTCACCTATCGGGACTTCTTATCAAACCGGGGAGCTGTTTTTT. The complete variable domain, with remaining parts taken from reference TRBV18 and TRBJ2-2, reads NAGVMQNPRHLVRRRGQEARLRCSPMKGHSHVYWYRQLPEEGLKFMVYLQKENIIDESGMPKERFSAEFPKEGPSILRIQQVVRGDSAAYFCASSPIGTSYQTGELFFGEGSRLTVL.

V and J are TRBV4-1 and TRBJ2-1, with 9 nucleotides matching TRBD2. CDR3 length: 18 residues. Germline V gene lookup returns CDR1 MGHRA and CDR2 YSYEKL. The J segment lost 5 bases and the V segment lost 0 bases, leaving 11 bases of the junction unmatched. The CDR3 DNA reads as TGCGCCAGCAGCCAAGATTTGCACAGCGGGAGGACCCACAATGAGCAGTTCTTC. Its translation: CASSQDLHSGRTHNEQFF.

This clone was recorded once. The chain is built from TRBV11-2 and TRBJ2-3, with D possibly matching TRBD1 (6 bases). Trimming removed 4 bases at V and 2 bases at J, with 16 bases between. Germline V gene sequence: CDR1 SGHAT, CDR2 FQNNGV. The CDR3 runs to 16 residues. The CDR3 reads CASSSDSNDYTDTQYF. CDR3 DNA sequence: TGTGCCAGCAGCTCGGACAGCAACGACTACACAGATACGCAGTATTTT. The full variable domain, completed using reference TRBV11-2 and TRBJ2-3, is EAGVAQSPRYKIIEKRQSVAFWCNPISGHATLYWYQQILGQGPKLLIQFQNNGVVDDSQLPKDRFSAERLKGVDSTLKIQPAKLEDSAVYLCASSSDSNDYTDTQYFGPGTRLTVL.

The chain employs TRBV5-4 and TRBJ1-1, with a tentative D call TRBD1 (6 bases). Germline CDR1 and CDR2: SGHNT and YYREEE (reference sequence). The length of the CDR3 is 14 residues. V dropped 2 bases and J dropped 1 base, with 9 bases sitting between them. CDR3 residues: CASSFGQQNTEAFF. The CDR3 DNA reads as TGTGCCAGCAGCTTCGGACAGCAGAACACTGAAGCTTTCTTT.